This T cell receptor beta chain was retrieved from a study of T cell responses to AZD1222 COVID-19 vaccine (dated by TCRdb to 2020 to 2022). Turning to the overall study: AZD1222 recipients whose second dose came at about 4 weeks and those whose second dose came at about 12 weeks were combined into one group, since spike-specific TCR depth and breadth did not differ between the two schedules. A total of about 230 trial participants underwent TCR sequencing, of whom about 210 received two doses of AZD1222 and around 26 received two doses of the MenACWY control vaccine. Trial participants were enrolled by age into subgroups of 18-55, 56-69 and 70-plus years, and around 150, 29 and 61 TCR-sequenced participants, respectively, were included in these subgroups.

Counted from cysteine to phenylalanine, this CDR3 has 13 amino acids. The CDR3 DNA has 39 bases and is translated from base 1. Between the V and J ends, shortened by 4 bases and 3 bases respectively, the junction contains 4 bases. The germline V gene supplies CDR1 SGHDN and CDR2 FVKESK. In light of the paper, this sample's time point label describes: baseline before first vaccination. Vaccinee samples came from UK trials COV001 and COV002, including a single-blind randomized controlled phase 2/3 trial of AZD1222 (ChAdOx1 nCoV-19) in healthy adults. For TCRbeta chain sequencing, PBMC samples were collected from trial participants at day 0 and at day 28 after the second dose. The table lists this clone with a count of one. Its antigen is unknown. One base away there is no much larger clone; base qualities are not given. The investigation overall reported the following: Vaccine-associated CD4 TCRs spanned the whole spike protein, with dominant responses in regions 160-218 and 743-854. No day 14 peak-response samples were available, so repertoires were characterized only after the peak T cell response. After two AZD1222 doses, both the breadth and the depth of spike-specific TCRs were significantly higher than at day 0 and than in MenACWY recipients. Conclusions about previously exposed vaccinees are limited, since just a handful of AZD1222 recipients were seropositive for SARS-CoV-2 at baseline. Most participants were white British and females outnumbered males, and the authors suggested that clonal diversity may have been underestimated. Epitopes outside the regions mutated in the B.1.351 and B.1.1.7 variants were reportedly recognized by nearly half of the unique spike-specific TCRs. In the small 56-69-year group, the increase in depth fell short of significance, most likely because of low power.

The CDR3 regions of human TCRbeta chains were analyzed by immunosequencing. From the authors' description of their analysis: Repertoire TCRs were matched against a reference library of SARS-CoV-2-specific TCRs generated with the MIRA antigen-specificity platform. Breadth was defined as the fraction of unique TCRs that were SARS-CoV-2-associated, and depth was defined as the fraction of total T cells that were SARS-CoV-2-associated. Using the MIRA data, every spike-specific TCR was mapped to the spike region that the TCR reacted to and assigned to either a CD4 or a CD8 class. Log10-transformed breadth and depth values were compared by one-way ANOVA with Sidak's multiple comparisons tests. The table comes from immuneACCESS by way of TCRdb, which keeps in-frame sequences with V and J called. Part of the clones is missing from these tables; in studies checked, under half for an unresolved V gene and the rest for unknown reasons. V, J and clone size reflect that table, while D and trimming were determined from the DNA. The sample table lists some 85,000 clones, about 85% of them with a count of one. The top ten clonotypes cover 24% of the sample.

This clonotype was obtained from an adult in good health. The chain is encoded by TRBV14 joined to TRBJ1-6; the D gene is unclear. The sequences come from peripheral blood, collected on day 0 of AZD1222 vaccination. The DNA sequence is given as TGTGCCAGCAGCCTCCACTATAATTCACCCCTCCACTTT. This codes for CASSLHYNSPLHF.